Listed below are T cell receptor beta chains from one sample, sequenced in a study of cytomegalovirus exposure and HLA in healthy donors. Data came from immunoSEQ multiplex PCR; TCRdb stores just in-frame clones and leaves some out. The data contain some 96,000 clones, roughly four fifths of them seen just once; the ten biggest clones take up 7.7%. Sequences were obtained from PBMCs. The receptors stem from a female donor in good health and CMV-seronegative. CDR3s include the opening cysteine and the closing phenylalanine or tryptophan. The D gene is left open where the match is weak. Clone size is not always given. Where it is, it says once, few, many or a class for expanded clones.

>TRBV19|NA|NA|TRBJ2-1
CASSVITGYNEQFF
>TRBV19|NA|NA|TRBJ1-5
CASSGGQSSNQPQHF
>TRBV6-5|TRBD1|NA|TRBJ1-5
CAGQGLSNQPQHF
>TRBV6-6|NA|few|TRBJ1-6
CASTVDSGSNSPLHF
>TRBV5-4|NA|NA|TRBJ1-1
CASSLDGAVGAFF
>TRBV30|TRBD1|NA|TRBJ1-5
CAWGQGGNINQPQHF
>TRBV28|TRBD1|NA|TRBJ2-7
CASSGQGDYEQYF
>TRBV5-1|TRBD1|NA|TRBJ2-4
CASSLDTGGRIQYF
>TRBV6-5|TRBD2|NA|NA
CASRGGTSGRYEQYF
>TRBV29-1|TRBD1|NA|TRBJ1-1
CSVVPSRGRNTEAFF
>TRBV12-5|TRBD1|NA|TRBJ1-2
CASGRDRGPPYGYTF
>TRBV2|TRBD1|once|TRBJ1-2
CASSGDREDGYTF
>TRBV5-6|NA|NA|NA
CASSLSPRDYEQYF
>TRBV27|TRBD1|once|TRBJ2-3
CASSPQGKETSTDTQYF